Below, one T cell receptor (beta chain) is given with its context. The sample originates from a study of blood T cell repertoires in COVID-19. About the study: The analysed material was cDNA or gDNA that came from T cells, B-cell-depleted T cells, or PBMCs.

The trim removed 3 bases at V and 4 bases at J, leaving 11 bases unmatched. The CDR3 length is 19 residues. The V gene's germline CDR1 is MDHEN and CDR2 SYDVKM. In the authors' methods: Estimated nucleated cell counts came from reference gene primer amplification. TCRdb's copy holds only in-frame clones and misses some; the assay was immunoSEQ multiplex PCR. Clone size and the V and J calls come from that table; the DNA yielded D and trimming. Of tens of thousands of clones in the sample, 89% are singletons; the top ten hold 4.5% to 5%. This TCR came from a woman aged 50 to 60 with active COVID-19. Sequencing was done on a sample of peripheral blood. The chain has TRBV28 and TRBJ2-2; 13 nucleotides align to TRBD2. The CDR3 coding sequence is TGTGCCAGCAGTTTCTTGCGCCTAACTAGCGGGAGGGGCACCGGGGAGCTGTTTTTT. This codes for CASSFLRLTSGRGTGELFF.